The 25 T cell receptor beta chains below all came from one sample that was sequenced in a study of vaccination and CD4 T cells after COVID-19. Antigen specificity for these receptors is unknown. Noted treatment: roughly 10-day PBMC culture with coronavirus spike peptide pools or control peptides (ViraFEST assay). Sequencing of cultured CD4+ T cell DNA used the Oncomine TCR Beta short-read assay. TCRdb reprocessed the PCR reads via MiXCR and lists one record per CDR3 protein. The sample yields about 22,000 distinct CDR3 sequences, 35% to 45% seen once. The sample was CD4+ T cells from blood, cultured in vitro, taken before SARS-CoV-2 vaccination. The receptors originated from a human donor who had recovered from COVID-19.

The chain couples TRBV5-1 to TRBJ2-3, with TRBD2 as a possible D gene (5 bases). This CDR3 has 15 amino acids. Germline V lookup: CDR1 SGHRS, CDR2 YFSETQ. V gave up 1 base and J gave up 6 bases, with 15 bases separating them. In DNA, the CDR3 is TGCGCCAGCAGCTTGAACGGGATGCACGCCGATACGCAGTATTTT. It codes for CASSLNGMHADTQYF.

The rearrangement uses TRBV7-8 and TRBJ1-3; D is undetermined. The CDR3 totals 15 residues. Trimming cost V 1 base and J 5 bases, with 12 bases left between them. Looked up from germline, CDR1 is SGHVS and CDR2 is FQNEAQ. CDR3 in amino acids: CASSLGHSFRNTIYF. CDR3 in DNA: TGTGCCAGCAGCTTAGGGCACAGCTTTCGAAACACCATATATTTT.

This clonotype was observed a few times. V usage is TRBV2 and J usage is TRBJ1-5; the D gene is possibly TRBD1 (6 bases). The length of the CDR3 is 14 residues. V was shortened by 6 bases and J by 6 bases, with 15 bases between the two germline ends. Germline-derived CDR1 and CDR2 are SNHLY and FYNNEI. CDR3 region: CASRQTTGAQPQHF. CDR3 sequence (DNA): TGTGCCAGCAGGCAAACGACAGGAGCTCAGCCCCAGCATTTT.

This chain uses TRBV12-3 or TRBV12-4 with TRBJ2-5; 7 bases agree with TRBD1. The CDR3 length is 14 residues. The junction had 7 bases not matched to a gene; V was cut back by 5 bases and J by 4 bases. CDR3 nucleotides: TGTGCCAGCAGTCCAAGCCCAGGGGGAGAGACCCAGTACTTC. It specifies CASSPSPGGETQYF.

The genes are TRBV7-8 and TRBJ2-3; D unresolved. Germline-derived CDR1 and CDR2 are SGHVS and FQNEAQ. This CDR3 region has 11 residues. The V end lost 7 bases, the J end lost 10 bases, and 12 bases lay between the germline ends. CDR3 coding DNA: TGTGCCAGCACTTTCGAAGTCGCGCAGTATTTT. It is translated as CASTFEVAQYF.

This clonotype occurred once. CDR3 bases: TGCGCCAGCATTGGGTCGATAGCGGGAGGGCCCAATGAGCAGTTCTTC. It is translated as CASIGSIAGGPNEQFF. V gene TRBV5-1 combines with J gene TRBJ2-1, with 11 nucleotides matching TRBD2. Germline values: CDR1 SGHRS, CDR2 YFSETQ. V gave up 6 bases and J gave up 6 bases; unmatched junction bases: 11. The CDR3 has 16 amino acids.

The chain joins TRBV6-2 or TRBV6-3 to TRBJ1-1; no clear D. With 2 bases removed from V and 2 bases from J, the gap between germline ends came to 12 bases. Germline lookup yields CDR1 MNHEY and CDR2 SVGEGT. This CDR3 comprises 15 residues. The CDR3 protein is CASSYPLGQNTEAFF. As DNA, the CDR3 is TGTGCCAGCAGTTACCCCCTGGGCCAAAACACTGAAGCTTTCTTT.

The V gene is TRBV20-1, the J gene TRBJ2-7; the D gene is possibly TRBD2 (5 bases). V gave up 1 base and J gave up 4 bases, with 8 bases separating them. The CDR3 length is 12 residues. Germline-derived CDR1 and CDR2 are DFQATT and SNEGSKA (reference sequence). The CDR3 nucleotides read TGCAGTGCTAGAGTCGGGGTTTACGAGCAGTACTTC. It codes for CSARVGVYEQYF.

The rearrangement joins TRBV20-1 to TRBJ1-6; D is perhaps TRBD1 (6 bases). The CDR3 totals 15 residues. The V and J ends lost 0 bases and 4 bases respectively, with 10 bases between them. The germline V gene encodes CDR1 DFQATT and CDR2 SNEGSKA (reference sequence). CDR3 nucleotide sequence: TGCAGTGCTAGAGAGGGCGGACAGTATAATTCACCCCTCCACTTT. This codes for CSAREGGQYNSPLHF.

This chain uses TRBV6-2 or TRBV6-3 with TRBJ2-7; the D is unclear. The CDR3 has 14 residues. The V gene lost 6 bases and the J gene lost 3 bases, with 15 bases spanning the gap. CDR1 is MNHEY and CDR2 is SVGEGT in the germline V gene. This chain's CDR3 is CASSRTGGDYEQYF. The CDR3 region has the DNA TGTGCCAGCAGCCGCACCGGTGGAGACTACGAGCAGTACTTC.

The rearrangement uses TRBV5-4 and TRBJ1-1, with D possibly being TRBD1 (5 bases). Between the trimmed V and J ends, which lost 1 base and 8 bases, there was a span of 9 bases. Germline V gene lookup returns CDR1 SGHNT and CDR2 YYREEE (reference sequence). The CDR3 has 12 amino acids. The CDR3 DNA sequence: TGTGCCAGCAGCTTGATTTGGGGCGAAGCTTTCTTT. It translates to CASSLIWGEAFF.

This chain joins TRBV7-9 and TRBJ1-2; D possibly corresponds to TRBD1 (5 bases). The CDR3 length is 14 residues. Trimming cost V 2 bases and J 6 bases, with 13 bases left between them. Looked up from germline, CDR1 is SEHNR and CDR2 is FQNEAQ (reference sequence). The CDR3 is CASSLLWGADGYTF. For the CDR3, the DNA is TGTGCCAGCAGCTTATTGTGGGGCGCGGATGGCTACACCTTC.

In regard to this clonotype: This sequence may be a read error, since a much larger clone differs from it by one base. The chain carries TRBV27 and TRBJ2-7, with TRBD1 matching 7 bases. V dropped 7 bases and J dropped 3; count of bases not matched to a gene: 6. The germline V gene has CDR1 MNHEY and CDR2 SMNVEV (reference sequence). CDR3 length equals 13 residues. The CDR3 coding sequence is TGTGCCAGCACCGGGACAGTGGACTACGAGCAGTACTTC. Amino acids: CASTGTVDYEQYF.

The chain carries TRBV10-3 and TRBJ2-1; D could derive from TRBD1 or TRBD2 (5 bases each). Germline loops: CDR1 ENHRY, CDR2 SYGVKD. The V end was cut by 0 bases, the J end by 15 bases, with 18 bases between. This CDR3 region has 14 residues. DNA for the CDR3: TGTGCCATCAGTGAGTCGAGACTGTTTGAGGGGCGGTTCTTC. Amino acids: CAISESRLFEGRFF.

The chain combines TRBV24-1 with TRBJ2-3; 8 positions match TRBD1. The CDR3 is 15 amino acids. CDR1 is KGHDR and CDR2 is SFDVKD in the germline V gene. Unmatched junction bases numbered 6, after V lost 2 bases and J lost 6 bases. The CDR3 spells CATSDSRTGRDTQYF. CDR3 nucleotides: TGTGCCACCAGTGATTCTCGGACAGGGCGGGATACGCAGTATTTT.

This sequence joins TRBV20-1 and TRBJ2-7; D might be TRBD2 (5 bases). Germline lookup yields CDR1 DFQATT and CDR2 SNEGSKA (reference sequence). With 4 bases removed from V and 2 bases from J, the gap between germline ends came to 18 bases. The CDR3 runs 15 residues. CDR3 loop: CSANPSERSTYEQYF. The CDR3 DNA sequence: TGCAGTGCTAACCCCTCCGAGCGGTCCACCTACGAGCAGTACTTC.

This clonotype was counted between two and nine times. The chain has TRBV12-3 or TRBV12-4 and TRBJ1-2; 7 bases agree with TRBD1. This CDR3 spans 15 amino acids. Trimming at V came to 3 bases and at J to 2 bases, leaving 6 bases not matched to a gene. The CDR3 sequence: CASSFSGTANYGYTF. The CDR3 region has the DNA TGTGCCAGCAGTTTCTCCGGGACAGCCAACTATGGCTACACCTTC.

The J gene is TRBJ2-2, the V gene TRBV11-3, with a tentative D call TRBD2 (5 bases). There are 17 residues in the CDR3. Germline V gives CDR1 SGHNT, CDR2 YENEEA. Trimming took off 1 base at V and 4 bases at J, with 16 bases between the two ends. CDR3 DNA sequence: TGTGCCAGCAGCTTAGGTGGCGGGCCCTCATTCACCGGGGAGCTGTTTTTT. Residues: CASSLGGGPSFTGELFF.

The J gene is TRBJ1-3, the V gene TRBV4-3; D gene uncertain. This CDR3 spans 16 amino acids. V lost 1 base to trimming and J lost 0 bases, with 10 bases between them. Germline-derived CDR1 and CDR2 are LGHNA and YSLEER. The CDR3 loop is CASSQVRESSGNTIYF. CDR3 in DNA: TGCGCCAGCAGCCAAGTTAGGGAGAGCTCTGGAAACACCATATATTTT.

This clonotype appeared a few times. The chain links TRBV7-9 to TRBJ2-4; the D call may be TRBD1 or TRBD2 (6 bases each). The CDR3 spans 13 residues. Germline V gene data show CDR1 as SEHNR and CDR2 as FQNEAQ (reference sequence). The germline V and J ends were trimmed by 4 bases and 12 bases, with 16 bases remaining between them. CDR3 DNA: TGTGCCAGCAGCTCCGACGGGGGCAGGGCTCAGTACTTC. Amino acid sequence: CASSSDGGRAQYF. The full variable domain, rest sourced from reference TRBV7-9 and TRBJ2-4, is DTGVSQNPRHKITKRGQNVTFRCDPISEHNRLYWYRQTLGQGPEFLTYFQNEAQLEKSRLLSDRFSAERPKGSFSTLEIQRTEQGDSAMYLCASSSDGGRAQYFGAGTRLSVL.

J is TRBJ2-5 and V is TRBV20-1; D might be TRBD1 or TRBD2, each matching 6 bases. The CDR3 is 14 residues long. V lost 5 bases, J lost 4 bases, and 17 bases lay in between. CDR1 and CDR2 (germline): DFQATT, SNEGSKA (reference sequence). The CDR3 loop is CSAPFIRGGETQYF. The CDR3 DNA sequence: TGCAGTGCTCCCTTTATCAGGGGAGGAGAGACCCAGTACTTC.

The V call is TRBV7-9, the J call TRBJ2-1, with 9 bases that match TRBD2. The trim removed 5 bases at V and 5 bases at J, leaving 10 bases unmatched. Germline-derived CDR1 and CDR2 are SEHNR and FQNEAQ (reference sequence). CDR3 size: 16 residues. The DNA of the CDR3 is TGTGCCAGCAGCCGGTACCTAGCGGGACCCGACAATGAGCAGTTCTTC. Protein product: CASSRYLAGPDNEQFF. Using reference TRBV7-9 and TRBJ2-1 for the parts outside the CDR3, the full variable domain is DTGVSQNPRHKITKRGQNVTFRCDPISEHNRLYWYRQTLGQGPEFLTYFQNEAQLEKSRLLSDRFSAERPKGSFSTLEIQRTEQGDSAMYLCASSRYLAGPDNEQFFGPGTRLTVL.

V is TRBV20-1 and J is TRBJ1-2; D unresolved. With 0 bases removed from V and 1 base from J, the gap between germline ends came to 12 bases. The CDR3 has 15 amino acids. CDR1 is DFQATT, CDR2 SNEGSKA, per germline (reference sequence). CDR3 coding DNA: TGCAGTGCTAGAGATATGGCGGGATATAACTATGGCTACACCTTC. It translates to CSARDMAGYNYGYTF.

The chain combines TRBV27 with TRBJ1-6; 8 positions match TRBD1. Germline assignment: CDR1 MNHEY and CDR2 SMNVEV (reference sequence). The CDR3 has 15 residues. Germline trimming cut 6 bases from V and 6 bases from J; bases unmatched to any gene: 7. CDR3 nucleotide sequence: TGTGCCAGCAGGCCGGGACAGGTCTTTAATTCACCCCTCCACTTT. Residues: CASRPGQVFNSPLHF.

The J gene is TRBJ1-6, the V gene TRBV28; 7 bases agree with TRBD1. From germline, CDR1 is MDHEN and CDR2 SYDVKM. V lost 2 bases and J lost 6; bases outside the gene matches: 7. This CDR3 region has 16 residues. As DNA, the CDR3 is TGTGCCAGCAGTTTACCTGGGACAGCGATTAATTCACCCCTCCACTTT. Translation: CASSLPGTAINSPLHF.